The clone carrying this T cell receptor (beta chain) was seen repeatedly, ten times or more. Its antigen is unknown. The length of the CDR3 is 13 residues. Germline CDR1 is MNHNS and CDR2 is SASEGT. V was shortened by 5 bases and J by 1 base, with 8 bases between the two germline ends. TCR beta CDR3 regions were amplified from RNA. The HTBI set primed first-round TCR CDR3 RT-PCR. MiXCR, run by TCRdb on the multiplex PCR reads, gives a single entry per CDR3 protein. The table includes 350,000 or so distinct CDR3 sequences, 15% to 20% detected once. These data belong to a study of T cells in Graves' hyperthyroidism and ophthalmopathy. Whole-study context: At the time of initial diagnosis and before any treatment, peripheral blood was collected.

Study results and caveats: Most expanded thyroid clonotypes above 0.001 also appeared in blood. A median about 6 months before onset, the model predicted ophthalmopathy.

This TCR derives from a woman aged 40 to 50 with Graves' ophthalmopathy. The rearrangement uses TRBV6-1 and TRBJ1-1; D uncertain. The sequenced sample consisted of blood. The CDR3 loop reads CASSQIWNTEAFF. The CDR3 nucleotides read TGTGCCAGCAGTCAAATATGGAACACTGAAGCTTTCTTT.